This T cell receptor (beta chain) was identified in a study of cytomegalovirus exposure and HLA in healthy donors. Study findings and constraints: Cytomegalovirus-associated status was assigned to fewer than 200 TCR beta chains. Per published accounts, TCR beta sequences correctly predicted the HLA-A and HLA-B alleles of most subjects. Earlier findings revealed that most TCR beta V segments proved productive either about 87% or about 30% of the time.

60 Vbeta and 13 Jbeta primers were used in PCR. The method was immunoSEQ multiplex PCR; TCRdb's version includes in-frame clones alone and lacks a portion of them. The sample yields tens of thousands of clones, about 70% seen once. V shed 6 bases and J shed 1 base, with 11 bases lying between them. Germline assignment: CDR1 SQVTM and CDR2 ANQGSEA. The CDR3 extends over 13 amino acids. This clone showed up just once. The antigen remains undetermined. The chain employs TRBV29-1 and TRBJ2-3, with D perhaps TRBD2 (5 bases). The TCR was taken from a woman aged 45-60 years in good health and CMV-seropositive. Sequencing input: PBMCs. The CDR3 loop is CSVLGVGTDTQYF. Here the CDR3 DNA reads TGCAGCGTATTGGGAGTCGGCACAGATACGCAGTATTTT.